Listed below are T cell receptor beta chains from one sample, sequenced in a study of T cell repertoires in cytomegalovirus infection. The antigens of these receptors remain unknown. TCRdb re-analysed the reads in MiXCR, keeping a single row per CDR3 protein. The sample carries about 890,000 distinct CDR3 sequences, roughly 30% recorded once. The sample here was cultured CD8+ T cells from PBMCs, taken from culture after CMV antigen stimulation. Source of these receptors: a human donor in good health (CMV status not recorded). Some clones in this sample may be carry-over from other donors' samples. The CDR3 runs from the conserved cysteine through the conserved F or W. D genes are given only for firm matches. Clone size is stated in some rows and not others, as once, few, many or a class when expanded.

D gene: -; clone size: -; J gene: TRBJ1-1; V gene: TRBV20-1; CDR3 DNA: TGCAGTGCTAGAGGACCTTTGAACACTGAAGCTTTCTTT; CDR3 protein: CSARGPLNTEAFF
D gene: -; clone size: -; J gene: TRBJ2-4; V gene: TRBV12-3/TRBV12-4; CDR3 DNA: TGTGCTGCGGCCGTTGGGGCCAAAAACATTCAGTACTTC; CDR3 protein: CAAAVGAKNIQYF
D gene: -; clone size: once; J gene: TRBJ2-2; V gene: TRBV19; CDR3 DNA: TGTGCCAGTAGTCTCTACCCGCGACAGGGGGAGCTGTTTTTT; CDR3 protein: CASSLYPRQGELFF
D gene: -; clone size: -; J gene: TRBJ1-2; V gene: TRBV11-2; CDR3 DNA: TGTGCCAGCAGCCTGGTGGCTCCAGGCTACACCTTC; CDR3 protein: CASSLVAPGYTF
D gene: -; clone size: -; J gene: TRBJ2-1; V gene: TRBV12-3/TRBV12-4; CDR3 DNA: TGTGCCACCTGGCCACGAGGGAGAGGTGAGCAGTTCTTC; CDR3 protein: CATWPRGRGEQFF
D gene: -; clone size: -; J gene: TRBJ2-1; V gene: TRBV19; CDR3 DNA: TGTGCCAGTACCCACGACATGAGCCTTTACAATGAGCAGTTCTTC; CDR3 protein: CASTHDMSLYNEQFF
D gene: TRBD2; clone size: few; J gene: TRBJ2-1; V gene: TRBV4-1; CDR3 DNA: TGCGCCAGCAGCCAGATACTAGCGGGTGCCAACAATGAGCAGTTCTTC; CDR3 protein: CASSQILAGANNEQFF
D gene: TRBD1; clone size: few; J gene: TRBJ2-3; V gene: TRBV5-6; CDR3 DNA: TGTGCCAGCAGCGACGTAGGACAGGGGACAACAGATACGCAGTATTTT; CDR3 protein: CASSDVGQGTTDTQYF
D gene: -; clone size: -; J gene: TRBJ1-2; V gene: TRBV20-1; CDR3 DNA: TGCAGTGCTAGAGATGGTGGCAGGGACTATGGCTACACCTTC; CDR3 protein: CSARDGGRDYGYTF
D gene: -; clone size: -; J gene: TRBJ1-1; V gene: TRBV4-3; CDR3 DNA: TGCGCCAGCAGCCAAGAGGTGTGGGCGAACACTGAAGCTTTCTTT; CDR3 protein: CASSQEVWANTEAFF
D gene: -; clone size: few; J gene: TRBJ1-1; V gene: TRBV7-8; CDR3 DNA: TGTGCCAGCAGCTTAAGCGGAAGTCTTGCTGAAGCTTTCTTT; CDR3 protein: CASSLSGSLAEAFF
D gene: -; clone size: few; J gene: TRBJ1-1; V gene: TRBV7-6; CDR3 DNA: TGTGCCAGCAGCTTAGTGGGGCTTGGTGAAGCTTTCTTT; CDR3 protein: CASSLVGLGEAFF
D gene: -; clone size: few; J gene: TRBJ2-3; V gene: TRBV7-9; CDR3 DNA: TGTGCCAGCAGGCACCGCGGGGATACGCAGTATTTT; CDR3 protein: CASRHRGDTQYF
D gene: -; clone size: -; J gene: TRBJ1-1; V gene: TRBV7-2; CDR3 DNA: TGTGCCAGGAGCTTTTTAAGGGACCTTTGGGAGAACACTGAAGCTTTCTTT; CDR3 protein: CARSFLRDLWENTEAFF
D gene: -; clone size: -; J gene: TRBJ1-6; V gene: TRBV27; CDR3 DNA: TGTGCCAGCAGTTTTTTGGGGAGCTCCTATAATTCACCCCTCCACTTT; CDR3 protein: CASSFLGSSYNSPLHF
D gene: -; clone size: -; J gene: TRBJ2-2; V gene: TRBV14; CDR3 DNA: TGTGCCAGCAGGGTACAAAACACCGGGGAGCTGTTTTTT; CDR3 protein: CASRVQNTGELFF
D gene: -; clone size: few; J gene: TRBJ2-1; V gene: TRBV7-3; CDR3 DNA: TGTGCCAGCAGCTTCGCAGGGGTAGAGCAGTTCTTC; CDR3 protein: CASSFAGVEQFF
D gene: TRBD2; clone size: many; J gene: TRBJ2-1; V gene: TRBV7-8; CDR3 DNA: TGTGCCAGCAGCGTGACTAGCGGGGGGGCCCTCTTTTACAATGAGCAGTTCTTC; CDR3 protein: CASSVTSGGALFYNEQFF
D gene: TRBD1; clone size: -; J gene: TRBJ1-4; V gene: TRBV7-6; CDR3 DNA: TGTGCCAGCAGCCTGACAGGGGCGTTTGAGGAAAAACTGTTTTTT; CDR3 protein: CASSLTGAFEEKLFF
D gene: TRBD1; clone size: few; J gene: TRBJ1-1; V gene: TRBV7-3; CDR3 DNA: TGTGCCAGCAGCCCCGGGACAGGGGCAGGGGGCACTGAAGCTTTCTTT; CDR3 protein: CASSPGTGAGGTEAFF
D gene: TRBD1; clone size: few; J gene: TRBJ1-2; V gene: TRBV12-3/TRBV12-4; CDR3 DNA: TGTGCCAGCAGTTTAGTTGGGGACAGGGTGAGGTATGGCTACACCTTC; CDR3 protein: CASSLVGDRVRYGYTF
D gene: -; clone size: -; J gene: TRBJ1-6; V gene: TRBV19; CDR3 DNA: TGTGCCAGTAGCATACAGGGAAATTCACCCCTCCACTTT; CDR3 protein: CASSIQGNSPLHF
D gene: TRBD2; clone size: few; J gene: TRBJ2-7; V gene: TRBV6-5; CDR3 DNA: TGTGCCAGCAGTTCAACTAGCGGGGGGGCCTCTACTCACGAGCAGTACTTC; CDR3 protein: CASSSTSGGASTHEQYF
D gene: -; clone size: -; J gene: TRBJ1-2; V gene: TRBV9; CDR3 DNA: TGTGCCAGCAGCAATACGGTGAAGCTCAATCCCAACTATGGCTACACCTTC; CDR3 protein: CASSNTVKLNPNYGYTF
D gene: TRBD2; clone size: many; J gene: TRBJ2-2; V gene: TRBV7-3; CDR3 DNA: TGTGCCAGCAGCCCTCCGGGACTAGCGGGGCCCAGCACCGGGGAGCTGTTTTTT; CDR3 protein: CASSPPGLAGPSTGELFF
D gene: -; clone size: -; J gene: TRBJ2-1; V gene: TRBV12-5; CDR3 DNA: TGTGCTAGTGGTTTAGGGGGGGGGCTTTCCTACAATGAGCAGTTCTTC; CDR3 protein: CASGLGGGLSYNEQFF
D gene: -; clone size: -; J gene: TRBJ2-1; V gene: TRBV6-5; CDR3 DNA: TGTGCCAGCAGCTTACTACACTCCTACAATGAGCAGTTCTTC; CDR3 protein: CASSLLHSYNEQFF
D gene: TRBD2; clone size: many; J gene: TRBJ2-1; V gene: TRBV6-2/TRBV6-3; CDR3 DNA: TGTGCCAGCAGCCTCAGCGGGGGGATTTACAATGAGCAGTTCTTC; CDR3 protein: CASSLSGGIYNEQFF
D gene: -; clone size: many; J gene: TRBJ2-5; V gene: TRBV7-2; CDR3 DNA: TGTGCCAGCAGCTTAGTTGGGCTGCCGCTCACTCAAGAGACCCAGTACTTC; CDR3 protein: CASSLVGLPLTQETQYF